Sequencing of this T cell receptor (beta chain) was carried out in a study of blood T cell repertoires in COVID-19. Study at large: PBMCs, B-cell-depleted T cells, or T cells were the source of the cDNA or gDNA that made up the material.

V lost 3 bases and J lost 3; bases outside the gene matches: 12. Germline-derived CDR1 and CDR2 are SGDLS and YYNGEE. The CDR3 is 18 amino acids. Original processing notes: Amplification from reference gene primers served as the basis for estimated nucleated cell counts. Profiling relied on immunoSEQ multiplex PCR, and the TCRdb table lists in-frame clones only, not all of them. For V, J and clone size, that table is used; D and trimming come from the DNA. The sample holds tens of thousands of clones, roughly 80% seen once. Sequences were obtained from peripheral blood. This TCR derives from a human donor in a cohort sampled during active COVID-19. The chain couples TRBV9 to TRBJ1-1, with 12 bases lining up with TRBD1. The CDR3 nucleotides are TGTGCCAGCAGCGCAGACCCGGGACAGGGGGCGCGGGACACTGAAGCTTTCTTT. Translated: CASSADPGQGARDTEAFF.